The 24 T cell receptor beta chains listed next were all sequenced from one sample in a study of technical replicates of blood from a handful of donors. TCRdb keeps only in-frame clones here, not all; method: immunoSEQ multiplex PCR. Of some 94,000 clones listed, 96% are singletons. Sample: T cells isolated from PBMCs. Receptors originate from a human donor in good health.

This chain links TRBV21-1 with TRBJ2-7; TRBD1, the table's D call, lacks a check against the DNA. TRBV21-1 is assigned pseudogene status. The CDR3 contains 14 residues. The CDR3 coding sequence is TGTGCCAGCAGCAAAGCAAAGGACAGGGGCGAGCAGTACTTC. This sequence encodes CASSKAKDRGEQYF.

The rearrangement uses TRBV7-3 and TRBJ2-2; 13 positions agree with TRBD2. The length of the CDR3 is 16 residues. V was clipped by 5 bases and J by 6 bases; unmatched bases: 6. Germline CDR1 reads SGHTA; CDR2 reads FQGTGA. CDR3 amino acids: CASSLGLAGVSGELFF. The CDR3 DNA is TGTGCCAGCAGCCTTGGACTAGCGGGAGTATCCGGGGAGCTGTTTTTT.

This clone was seen once. The rearrangement uses TRBV6-5 and TRBJ2-3, with TRBD2 matching 10 bases. The CDR3 is 14 amino acids. With V trimmed by 0 bases and J by 11 bases, 5 bases remained unmatched. Germline V gene sequence: CDR1 MNHEY, CDR2 SVGAGI. The CDR3 reads CASSYSSGTSEQYF. In DNA form, the CDR3 reads TGTGCCAGCAGTTACTCATCCGGGACTAGCGAGCAGTATTTT.

The J gene is TRBJ1-1, the V gene TRBV10-3; D unresolved. Trimming took 4 bases from V and 1 from J, leaving 4 bases between them. Germline assignment: CDR1 ENHRY and CDR2 SYGVKD. CDR3 length: 12 amino acids. The CDR3 region is CAISASNTEAFF. CDR3 nucleotide sequence: TGTGCCATCAGTGCCTCGAACACTGAAGCTTTCTTT.

This sequence joins TRBV5-1 and TRBJ2-7; possible D gene TRBD2, 6 bases. The V end lost 0 bases, the J end lost 4 bases, and 14 bases lay between the germline ends. The CDR3 extends over 15 amino acids. Per the germline V gene, CDR1 is SGHRS and CDR2 is YFSETQ. DNA of the CDR3: TGCGCCAGCAGCTTGGCCGGGCTAGCGAGTTACGAGCAGTACTTC. Amino acids: CASSLAGLASYEQYF.

The rearrangement joins TRBV5-1 to TRBJ2-7, with 9 nucleotides matching TRBD2. The CDR3 covers 16 residues. With 4 bases clipped from V and 5 bases from J, the junction kept 13 bases outside the gene matches. Germline CDR1 reads SGHRS; CDR2 reads YFSETQ. For the CDR3, the DNA is TGCGCCAGCAGCGTAGTAATAGCGGGAGCGGCGAACGAGCAGTACTTC. Protein: CASSVVIAGAANEQYF.

This clone was detected only once. The chain links TRBV6-1 to TRBJ1-5; no clear D. This CDR3 has 13 amino acids. CDR1 and CDR2 (germline): MNHNS, SASEGT. V was cut by 3 bases and J by 5 bases, with 8 bases left in between. The CDR3 nucleotides read TGTGCCAGCAGTGACAGGCAGGATCAGCCCCAGCATTTT. Translating it yields CASSDRQDQPQHF.

This clone has more than one count but fewer than ten. CDR3 protein: CASSDSGTGLSYRAFF. In DNA form, the CDR3 reads TGTGCCAGCAGTGATTCCGGGACAGGGCTATCCTACCGAGCTTTCTTT. This chain links TRBV6-1 with TRBJ1-1; 9 positions agree with TRBD1. Trimming at V came to 3 bases and at J to 10 bases, leaving 15 bases not matched to a gene. The CDR3 loop spans 16 amino acids. The germline V gene has CDR1 MNHNS and CDR2 SASEGT.

V gene TRBV27 combines with J gene TRBJ1-1, with 8 nucleotides matching TRBD1. Germline CDR1 MNHEY, CDR2 SMNVEV (reference sequence). The CDR3 contains 15 residues. Trimming cost V 2 bases and J 1 base; bases outside gene matches: 3. CDR3 amino acids: CASSLIGTGNTEAFF. The DNA for the CDR3 is TGTGCCAGCAGTTTAATCGGGACAGGGAACACTGAAGCTTTCTTT.

The chain couples TRBV6-6 to TRBJ2-7, with TRBD2 as a possible D gene (5 bases). The germline V gene has CDR1 MNHNY and CDR2 SVGAGI (reference sequence). Trimming removed 0 bases from V and 3 bases from J, with 12 bases in between. CDR3 length: 15 amino acids. The CDR3 sequence is CASSYSRREGYEQYF. CDR3 DNA sequence: TGTGCCAGCAGTTACTCACGGAGAGAGGGCTACGAGCAGTACTTC.

The chain is built from TRBV7-9 and TRBJ2-1, with D unclear. V was pared by 1 base and J by 7 bases, with 5 bases between. Germline CDR1 is SEHNR and CDR2 is FQNEAQ (reference sequence). The length of the CDR3 is 12 residues. The CDR3 DNA sequence: TGTGCCAGCAGCTTAGACAGTAATGAGCAGTTCTTC. As protein: CASSLDSNEQFF.

The chain couples TRBV19 to TRBJ1-3; unclear D gene. CDR1 LNHDA and CDR2 SQIVND come from the germline V gene (reference sequence). There are 17 residues in the CDR3. Between the trimmed V and J ends, which lost 1 base and 0 bases, there was a span of 13 bases. CDR3 in amino acids: CASSIGSGLDSGNTIYF. The CDR3 bases are TGTGCCAGTAGTATAGGCTCTGGACTAGACTCTGGAAACACCATATATTTT.

The chain carries TRBV7-9 and TRBJ1-5; D unclear. Per germline, CDR1 SEHNR and CDR2 FQNEAQ (reference sequence). The CDR3 is 14 amino acids. V was trimmed by 3 bases and J by 3 bases, leaving 9 bases between them. As DNA, the CDR3 is TGTGCCAGCAGCTTTCAGAACTACAATCAGCCCCAGCATTTT. Amino acids: CASSFQNYNQPQHF.

This clone showed up just once. This chain joins TRBV2 and TRBJ2-7; TRBD1 aligns across 12 bases. With 4 bases clipped from V and 1 base from J, the junction kept 14 bases outside the gene matches. The CDR3 sequence is 19 residues long. Per germline, CDR1 SNHLY and CDR2 FYNNEI. The CDR3 nucleotides are TGTGCCAGCAGTGCGGTCGGGACAGGGGGCTATGGAGGTTCCTACGAGCAGTACTTC. Translated, it gives CASSAVGTGGYGGSYEQYF.

CDR3 coding DNA: TGTGCCAGCAGTTTATACCCTCCTCGACAGGCCGGGGAGCTGTTTTTT. It encodes CASSLYPPRQAGELFF. The chain has TRBV28 and TRBJ2-2; possible D gene TRBD1, 6 bases. CDR3 length: 16 residues. V gave up 1 base and J gave up 6 bases, with 15 bases separating them. Germline V gene sequence: CDR1 MDHEN, CDR2 SYDVKM.

V gene TRBV14 combines with J gene TRBJ2-7; D unresolved. The V end was cut by 1 base, the J end by 0 bases, with 4 bases between. Germline V CDR1 and CDR2: SGHDN, FVKESK. The CDR3 spans 13 residues. The CDR3 spells CASSQANSYEQYF. As DNA, the CDR3 is TGTGCCAGCAGCCAAGCCAACTCCTACGAGCAGTACTTC.

The gene calls are TRBV28 and TRBJ1-1; D is perhaps TRBD1 (6 bases). The CDR3 contains 15 residues. The V gene's germline CDR1 is MDHEN and CDR2 SYDVKM. V gave up 2 bases and J gave up 1 base, with 11 bases separating them. The CDR3 loop is CASSLPGQRNTEAFF. The CDR3 DNA is TGTGCCAGCAGTTTACCGGGACAAAGGAACACTGAAGCTTTCTTT. Combining the CDR3 with reference TRBV28 and TRBJ1-1 gives the whole variable domain DVKVTQSSRYLVKRTGEKVFLECVQDMDHENMFWYRQDPGLGLRLIYFSYDVKMKEKGDIPEGYSVSREKKERFSLILESASTNQTSMYLCASSLPGQRNTEAFFGQGTRLTVV.

The chain has TRBV28 and TRBJ2-5; 8 bases map to TRBD1. V was clipped by 3 bases and J by 5 bases; unmatched bases: 14. Germline V gene lookup returns CDR1 MDHEN and CDR2 SYDVKM. The CDR3 spans 17 residues. CDR3 amino acids: CASSFVGAGGAGETQYF. The CDR3 DNA reads as TGTGCCAGCAGTTTTGTAGGGGCAGGGGGCGCGGGGGAGACCCAGTACTTC.

The rearrangement joins TRBV4-1 to TRBJ2-3, with TRBD1 as a possible D gene (6 bases). Germline V lookup: CDR1 MGHRA, CDR2 YSYEKL. The CDR3 totals 13 residues. V was cut by 3 bases and J by 5 bases, with 9 bases left in between. The DNA of the CDR3 is TGCGCCAGCAGCCAGCAACAGGGAGATACGCAGTATTTT. It specifies CASSQQQGDTQYF.

The rearrangement joins TRBV7-9 to TRBJ2-7, with D perhaps matching TRBD1 (6 bases). This CDR3 has 13 amino acids. Trimming removed 5 bases at V and 2 bases at J, with 10 bases between. Germline V gene sequence: CDR1 SEHNR, CDR2 FQNEAQ (reference sequence). The CDR3 loop is CASSPQGTYEQYF. CDR3 nucleotides: TGTGCCAGCAGCCCACAGGGCACCTACGAGCAGTACTTC. Full variable domain (remainder filled in from reference TRBV7-9 and TRBJ2-7): DTGVSQNPRHKITKRGQNVTFRCDPISEHNRLYWYRQTLGQGPEFLTYFQNEAQLEKSRLLSDRFSAERPKGSFSTLEIQRTEQGDSAMYLCASSPQGTYEQYFGPGTRLTVT.

The rearrangement uses TRBV4-1 and TRBJ2-1; weak D call: TRBD2 (5 bases). Germline V gene lookup returns CDR1 MGHRA and CDR2 YSYEKL. The CDR3 runs to 18 residues. The germline V and J ends were trimmed by 0 bases and 0 bases, with 15 bases remaining between them. In DNA form, the CDR3 reads TGCGCCAGCAGCCAAGAATCTACGGGGATTAGCTCCTACAATGAGCAGTTCTTC. Translating it yields CASSQESTGISSYNEQFF.

This chain links TRBV20-1 with TRBJ1-2; 8 nucleotides align to TRBD1. The CDR3 has 11 residues. Germline-derived CDR1 and CDR2 are DFQATT and SNEGSKA (reference sequence). The CDR3 DNA sequence: TGCAGCGAGGGACAGGAAGGCGGCTACACCTTC. It codes for CSEGQEGGYTF.

This chain connects TRBV28 to TRBJ2-1; 7 bases match TRBD2. Per germline, CDR1 MDHEN and CDR2 SYDVKM. The CDR3 consists of 13 residues. With 6 bases clipped from V and 7 bases from J, the junction kept 6 bases outside the gene matches. CDR3 in amino acids: CASRSGGRNEQFF. In nucleotides, the CDR3 is TGTGCCAGCAGATCCGGGGGGAGGAATGAGCAGTTCTTC.

This chain connects TRBV5-1 to TRBJ2-2; 12 bases line up with TRBD2. CDR1 and CDR2 (germline): SGHRS, YFSETQ. This CDR3 region has 18 residues. V lost 4 bases and J lost 1; bases outside the gene matches: 8. This CDR3 is CASSPTRLAGENTGELFF. For the CDR3, the DNA is TGCGCCAGCAGCCCCACAAGACTAGCGGGAGAGAACACCGGGGAGCTGTTTTTT.